The rows below give T cell receptor beta chains drawn from one sample of a study of shared clonotypes between healthy human individuals. Libraries were prepared by immunoSEQ multiplex PCR; TCRdb keeps only in-frame clonotypes and omits some of them. The sample comprises about 2.1 million clones, 93% of which are singletons, and approximately 1.7% rests with the top ten. The sample was naive CD8+ T cells from PBMCs. The source of these receptors is a man younger than 35 in good health. Some clones in this sample may be carry-over from other donors' samples. Both conserved end residues are part of each CDR3. The order of the fields is J gene, D gene, V gene, CDR3 length, CDR3 DNA, CDR3 protein. The D gene is left open where the match is weak.

>TRBJ1-6|TRBD1|TRBV27|14
TGTGCCAGCACCTTCAGGGGGGGGAATTCACCCCTCCACTTT
CASTFRGGNSPLHF
>TRBJ1-1|.|TRBV7-8|15
TGTGCCAGCAGCTTAGTGTGGGGTGGAGACACTGAAGCTTTCTTT
CASSLVWGGDTEAFF
>TRBJ2-7|.|TRBV6-5|13
TGTGCCAGCAGAGAACCCGGGGCGCGGGAGCAGTACTTC
CASREPGAREQYF
>TRBJ2-5|TRBD2|TRBV2|15
TGTGCCAGCAGCGAAGCGGGACTAGCGGAAGAGACCCAGTACTTC
CASSEAGLAEETQYF
>TRBJ1-1|.|TRBV27|13
TGTGCCAGCACAGGGGCGGGGAACACTGAAGCTTTCTTT
CASTGAGNTEAFF
>TRBJ2-7|.|TRBV13|13
TGTGCCAGCAGCCTAGGGAGAGACGGCGAGCAGTACTTC
CASSLGRDGEQYF
>TRBJ2-5|TRBD2|TRBV28|17
TGTGCCAGCAGCGAGCGGGAGGGCCTGGGCACAAGGGAGACCCAGTACTTC
CASSEREGLGTRETQYF
>TRBJ1-2|.|TRBV27|12
TGTGCCAGCAGTCCGGGTGGCAGTGGCTACACCTTC
CASSPGGSGYTF
>TRBJ1-2|.|TRBV29-1|12
TGCAGCGTTGGCTTATCTCTGGGGGGCTACACCTTC
CSVGLSLGGYTF
>TRBJ2-7|.|TRBV7-8|15
TGTGCCAGCAGCCTCCGGGGGTTGGGGTCCTACGAGCAGTACTTC
CASSLRGLGSYEQYF